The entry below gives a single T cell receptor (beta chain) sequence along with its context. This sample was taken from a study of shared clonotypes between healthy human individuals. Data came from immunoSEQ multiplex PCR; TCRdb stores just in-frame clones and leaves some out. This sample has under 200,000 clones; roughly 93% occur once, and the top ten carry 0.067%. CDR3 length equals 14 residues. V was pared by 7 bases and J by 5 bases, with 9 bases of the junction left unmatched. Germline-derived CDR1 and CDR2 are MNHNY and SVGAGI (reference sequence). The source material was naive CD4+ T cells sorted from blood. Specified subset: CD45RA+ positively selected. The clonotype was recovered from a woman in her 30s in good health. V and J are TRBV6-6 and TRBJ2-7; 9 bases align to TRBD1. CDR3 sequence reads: CASIGGQGGHEQYF. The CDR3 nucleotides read TGTGCCAGCATTGGGGGACAGGGAGGCCACGAGCAGTACTTC.